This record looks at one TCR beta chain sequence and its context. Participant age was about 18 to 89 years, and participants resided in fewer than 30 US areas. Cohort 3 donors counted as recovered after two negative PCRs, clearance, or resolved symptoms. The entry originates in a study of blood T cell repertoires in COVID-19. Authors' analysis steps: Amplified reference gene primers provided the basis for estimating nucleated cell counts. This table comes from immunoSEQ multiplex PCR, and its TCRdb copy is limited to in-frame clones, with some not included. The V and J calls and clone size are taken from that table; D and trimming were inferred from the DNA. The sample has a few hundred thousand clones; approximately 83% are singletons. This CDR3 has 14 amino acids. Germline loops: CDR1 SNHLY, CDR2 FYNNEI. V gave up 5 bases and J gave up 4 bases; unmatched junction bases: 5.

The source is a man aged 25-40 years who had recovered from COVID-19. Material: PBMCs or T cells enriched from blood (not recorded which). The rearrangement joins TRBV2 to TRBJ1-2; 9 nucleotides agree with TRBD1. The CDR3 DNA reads TGTGCCAGCAGTCGGACAGGGGAGAGCTATGGCTACACCTTC. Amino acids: CASSRTGESYGYTF. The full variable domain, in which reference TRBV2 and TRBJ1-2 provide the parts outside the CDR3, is EPEVTQTPSHQVTQMGQEVILRCVPISNHLYFYWYRQILGQKVEFLVSFYNNEISEKSEIFDDQFSVERPDGSNFTLKIRSTKLEDSAMYFCASSRTGESYGYTFGSGTRLTVV.